This T cell receptor beta chain is drawn from a study of shared clonotypes between healthy human individuals. Here immunoSEQ multiplex PCR was the method, and the copy in TCRdb shows in-frame clones only, minus some. This table has roughly 2,300,000 clones, about nine tenths appearing once. Study-wide points: The rarefaction results pointed to incomplete sorted-subset sequencing despite large depth. Of the naive CD4 clonotypes, about 5.4% were shared across several donors.

Nashville, Tennessee was home to all donors, each a Caucasian adult. Both subsets, CD45RA+ naive and CD45RA-negative memory, were split from the CD4+ cells. CDR1 and CDR2 (germline): SGDLS, YYNGEE. CDR3 length equals 15 residues. V dropped 2 bases and J dropped 4 bases, with 16 bases sitting between them. In regard to this clone: What it binds is not known.

Input material: naive CD4+ T cells from PBMCs. Described subset: CD45RA+ positively selected. This clonotype was sampled from a man between 18 and 29 years old in good health. Some clones in this sample may be carry-over from other donors' samples. The chain employs TRBV9 and TRBJ2-7; perhaps TRBD1 as D (5 bases). In nucleotides, the CDR3 is TGTGCCAGCAGCGTTTCATTTCAGGGCCAATACGAGCAGTACTTC. Translating it yields CASSVSFQGQYEQYF. The entire variable domain, with the rest obtained from reference TRBV9 and TRBJ2-7, is as follows: DSGVTQTPKHLITATGQRVTLRCSPRSGDLSVYWYQQSLDQGLQFLIQYYNGEERAKGNILERFSAQQFPDLHSELNLSSLELGDSALYFCASSVSFQGQYEQYFGPGTRLTVT.